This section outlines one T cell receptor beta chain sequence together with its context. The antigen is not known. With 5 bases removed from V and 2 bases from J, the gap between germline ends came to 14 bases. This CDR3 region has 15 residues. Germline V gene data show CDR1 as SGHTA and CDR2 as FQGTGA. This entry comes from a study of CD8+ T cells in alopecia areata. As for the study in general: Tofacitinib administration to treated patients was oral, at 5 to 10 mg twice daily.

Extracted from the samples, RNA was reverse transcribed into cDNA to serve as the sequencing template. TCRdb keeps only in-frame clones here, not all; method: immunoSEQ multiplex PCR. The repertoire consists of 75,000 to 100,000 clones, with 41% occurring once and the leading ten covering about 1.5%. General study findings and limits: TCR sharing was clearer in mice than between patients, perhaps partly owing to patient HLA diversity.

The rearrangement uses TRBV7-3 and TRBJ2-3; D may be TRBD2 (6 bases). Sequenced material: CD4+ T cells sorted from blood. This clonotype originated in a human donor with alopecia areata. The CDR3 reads CASSPAGLTTDTQYF. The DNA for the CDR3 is TGTGCCAGCAGCCCCGCGGGACTCACCACAGATACGCAGTATTTT. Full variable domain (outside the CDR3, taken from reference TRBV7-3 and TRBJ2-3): GAGVSQTPSNKVTEKGKYVELRCDPISGHTALYWYRQSLGQGPEFLIYFQGTGAADDSGLPNDRFFAVRPEGSVSTLKIQRTERGDSAVYLCASSPAGLTTDTQYFGPGTRLTVL.